One T cell receptor (beta chain) is described in this entry. The target antigen is unknown. This specimen comes from a study of T cell responses to AZD1222 COVID-19 vaccine. Points from the study as a whole: Receipt of two AZD1222 doses was followed by a rise in Spike-specific TCR breadth and depth. White British people made up most donors, females outnumbered males, and clonal diversity was possibly underestimated. There were repertoire samples only from the period after the peak T cell response.

Data came from immunoSEQ multiplex PCR; TCRdb stores just in-frame clones and leaves some out. This sample has fewer than 180,000 clones, with 90% found just once. Pooled samples include second doses given at about 4 or 12 weeks. This CDR3 is built from 14 residues. With 0 bases removed from V and 5 bases from J, the gap between germline ends came to 10 bases. Germline CDR1 reads MNHEY; CDR2 reads SVGEGT. This specimen consisted of peripheral blood, obtained 28 days after the second AZD1222 dose. The source of this sequence is an adult who received the AZD1222 COVID-19 vaccine. The rearrangement joins TRBV6-2 or TRBV6-3 to TRBJ1-2, with a tentative D call TRBD1 (6 bases). DNA of the CDR3: TGTGCCAGCAGTTACTCGACGACAGGTTATGGCTACACCTTC. This gives the protein CASSYSTTGYGYTF.